The 27 T cell receptor beta chains presented below share a single source sample, sequenced in a study of cytomegalovirus exposure and HLA in healthy donors. PCR was performed using 60 Vbeta and 13 Jbeta primers. This table comes from immunoSEQ multiplex PCR, and its TCRdb copy is limited to in-frame clones, with some not included. Of 82,000 or so clones listed, around a tenth were seen once; the top ten hold over 20%. The sequencing sample was made of PBMCs. These TCRs come from a man aged 60 to 69 in good health and CMV-seropositive.

The V gene is TRBV15, the J gene TRBJ1-2; the match to TRBD1 covers 10 bases. J gave up 8 bases and V 1 base, and 13 bases lay outside the gene matches. The CDR3 loop spans 17 amino acids. Germline V lookup: CDR1 LNHNV, CDR2 YYDKDF (reference sequence). CDR3 region: CATSRALTGGVGKGYTF. For the CDR3, the DNA is TGTGCCACCAGCAGAGCCCTGACAGGGGGCGTAGGAAAAGGCTACACCTTC.

This clone was found a few times. The J gene is TRBJ2-3, the V gene TRBV7-3; TRBD2 aligns across 7 bases. This CDR3 has 15 amino acids. J was trimmed by 0 bases and V by 4 bases; bases with no gene match: 4. Germline assignment: CDR1 SGHTA and CDR2 FQGTGA. CDR3 amino acids: CASSWNGGSTDTQYF. CDR3 DNA sequence: TGTGCCAGCAGCTGGAACGGGGGGAGCACAGATACGCAGTATTTT.

The chain's CDR3 is CASSQDQVRQGNEKLFF. CDR3 nucleotide sequence: TGCGCCAGCAGCCAAGACCAAGTAAGACAGGGGAATGAAAAACTGTTTTTT. The chain is built from TRBV4-1 and TRBJ1-4, with 8 positions matching TRBD1. The germline V gene has CDR1 MGHRA and CDR2 YSYEKL. V was pared by 0 bases and J by 5 bases, with 8 bases of the junction left unmatched. This CDR3 spans 17 amino acids.

The chain uses TRBV19 and TRBJ2-4; TRBD2 might be the D (7 bases). The CDR3 length is 14 residues. Deletions cut 4 bases from V and 5 bases from J, with 12 bases between. Per the germline V gene, CDR1 is LNHDA and CDR2 is SQIVND (reference sequence). The CDR3 is CASSKRGAENIQYF. As DNA, the CDR3 is TGTGCCAGTAGTAAACGGGGGGCTGAAAACATTCAGTACTTC.

The sample holds a few counts of this clone. This sequence joins TRBV5-1 and TRBJ2-1; TRBD1 is a possible D gene (5 bases). Germline-derived CDR1 and CDR2 are SGHRS and YFSETQ. The CDR3 consists of 13 residues. The ends were cut back, 0 bases at V and 4 bases at J, with 5 bases in the middle. DNA of the CDR3: TGCGCCAGCAGCTTGGGACAGTACAATGAGCAGTTCTTC. This encodes CASSLGQYNEQFF.

This CDR3 reads CASSPGGTTRADTQYF. CDR3 coding DNA: TGTGCCAGCAGCCCGGGGGGAACCACTAGGGCAGATACGCAGTATTTT. This rearrangement joins TRBV5-5 to TRBJ2-3, with 7 bases aligning to TRBD2. V lost 4 bases, J lost 4 bases, and 12 bases stayed unmatched. The CDR3 loop spans 16 amino acids. In germline, CDR1 is SGHKS, CDR2 YYEKEE (reference sequence).

The V call is TRBV6-5, the J call TRBJ1-1; D uncertain. The length of the CDR3 is 15 residues. V was shortened by 0 bases and J by 1 base, with 9 bases between the two germline ends. The germline V gene encodes CDR1 MNHEY and CDR2 SVGAGI. CDR3 nucleotides: TGTGCCAGCAGTTACTCGACCCGGGGGAACACTGAAGCTTTCTTT. Translation: CASSYSTRGNTEAFF.

The genes are TRBV28 and TRBJ1-5, with D perhaps TRBD1 (5 bases). Germline V gene lookup returns CDR1 MDHEN and CDR2 SYDVKM. V was clipped by 9 bases and J by 4 bases, with 10 bases between them. The CDR3 spans 12 residues. Here the CDR3 DNA reads TGTGCCAGTGCGGGGGGAAATCAGCCCCAGCATTTT. It encodes CASAGGNQPQHF.

This clone was picked up a small number of times. The chain employs TRBV2 and TRBJ2-1; 11 nucleotides match TRBD2. Germline V gives CDR1 SNHLY, CDR2 FYNNEI. The CDR3 spans 17 residues. V was pared by 7 bases and J by 2 bases, with 10 bases of the junction left unmatched. The chain's CDR3 is CASTGTVAGGAYNEQFF. DNA of the CDR3: TGTGCCAGCACCGGAACGGTAGCGGGGGGGGCCTACAATGAGCAGTTCTTC.

This clone was counted only a few times. The chain carries TRBV7-2 and TRBJ2-3; TRBD2 aligns across 13 bases. Germline CDR1 and CDR2: SGHTA and FQGNSA. J was trimmed by 3 bases and V by 3 bases; bases with no gene match: 3. The CDR3 covers 16 residues. The CDR3 nucleotides are TGTGCCAGCAGCTTTGGGACTAGCGGGACGACAGATACGCAGTATTTT. This translates into CASSFGTSGTTDTQYF.

The chain has TRBV6-5 and TRBJ1-1; D call uncertain. Germline loops: CDR1 MNHEY, CDR2 SVGAGI. Trimming stripped 4 bases from V and 7 bases from J, with 19 bases between. CDR3 length: 15 amino acids. Here the CDR3 reads CASSSAGFDPREAFF. CDR3 coding DNA: TGTGCCAGCAGTTCCGCGGGGTTTGATCCCCGTGAAGCTTTCTTT.

There are a few counts of this clone. The CDR3 here is CASSGGTSGGLETQYF. In nucleotides, the CDR3 is TGCGCCAGCAGTGGGGGGACTAGCGGGGGACTGGAGACCCAGTACTTC. This rearrangement joins TRBV10-2 to TRBJ2-5; 14 nucleotides align to TRBD2. This CDR3 region has 16 residues. V lost 4 bases and J lost 5; bases outside the gene matches: 6. Germline values: CDR1 WSHSY, CDR2 SAAADI.

Worth noting for this clone: The same CDR3 can be traced to other DNA sequences in this sample. This rearrangement joins TRBV10-1 to TRBJ1-1, with a possible D match to TRBD1 (5 bases). Germline CDR1 is WNHNN and CDR2 is SYGVQD (reference sequence). The CDR3 covers 16 residues. V shed 6 bases and J shed 0 bases, with 17 bases lying between them. The CDR3 nucleotides read TGCGCCAGCAGCCCCGGGGGTCGGGTCATGAACACTGAAGCTTTCTTT. Translating it yields CASSPGGRVMNTEAFF.

This clone was counted a few times. V gene TRBV5-4 combines with J gene TRBJ1-2, with a weak D call TRBD1 (6 bases). Germline CDR1 SGHNT, CDR2 YYREEE (reference sequence). The CDR3 sequence is 13 residues long. V gave up 4 bases and J gave up 2 bases, with 9 bases separating them. This CDR3 reads CASSPGQNYGYTF. CDR3 nucleotide sequence: TGTGCCAGCAGCCCTGGACAGAACTATGGCTACACCTTC.

This clone is classed as large (0.1 to 1%). Additional DNA sequences in this sample encode the identical CDR3. The V and J genes are TRBV30 and TRBJ1-1, with a weak D call TRBD1 (5 bases). Looked up from germline, CDR1 is GTSNPN and CDR2 is SVGIG (reference sequence). The CDR3 extends over 12 amino acids. Between the trimmed V and J ends, which lost 5 bases and 6 bases, there was a span of 13 bases. CDR3: CAWQGLGAEAFF. The CDR3 DNA follows: TGTGCCTGGCAGGGTTTGGGTGCTGAAGCTTTCTTT.

This clone was seen a handful of times. The chain couples TRBV6-5 to TRBJ2-3; TRBD2 is a possible D gene (7 bases). The V end was cut by 7 bases, the J end by 2 bases, with 13 bases between. Germline V gives CDR1 MNHEY, CDR2 SVGAGI. This CDR3 spans 14 amino acids. CDR3 sequence (DNA): TGTGCCAGCAAGAGGGGGGGACTCACAGATACGCAGTATTTT. Translated: CASKRGGLTDTQYF.

This clone was counted a few times. CDR3 sequence: CASSLRRQGSGETQYF. The CDR3 nucleotides are TGTGCCAGCAGCTTACGTAGACAGGGGTCGGGAGAGACCCAGTACTTC. The chain is built from TRBV11-2 and TRBJ2-5; 8 nucleotides align to TRBD1. V dropped 2 bases and J dropped 4; count of bases not matched to a gene: 9. The CDR3 is 16 amino acids. The germline V gene encodes CDR1 SGHAT and CDR2 FQNNGV.

This sequence joins TRBV2 and TRBJ2-7; TRBD2 agrees at 7 bases. Germline CDR1 SNHLY, CDR2 FYNNEI. Germline trimming cut 6 bases from V and 2 bases from J; bases unmatched to any gene: 19. The CDR3 loop spans 18 amino acids. The CDR3 sequence is CASRLLELAGVLPYEQYF. CDR3 DNA sequence: TGTGCCAGCAGGTTACTAGAGCTTGCGGGAGTTCTCCCCTACGAGCAGTACTTC. Looking up the rest from reference TRBV2 and TRBJ2-7 gives the full variable domain: EPEVTQTPSHQVTQMGQEVILRCVPISNHLYFYWYRQILGQKVEFLVSFYNNEISEKSEIFDDQFSVERPDGSNFTLKIRSTKLEDSAMYFCASRLLELAGVLPYEQYFGPGTRLTVT.

There are a few counts of this clone. The chain combines TRBV6-6 with TRBJ2-2; D ambiguous. The ends were cut back, 6 bases at V and 4 bases at J, with 12 bases in the middle. The CDR3 has 14 residues. Germline V CDR1 and CDR2: MNHNY, SVGAGI (reference sequence). The CDR3 nucleotides read TGTGCCAGCAGCCAATTGGCGGTCACCGGGGAGCTGTTTTTT. It codes for CASSQLAVTGELFF.

This clone showed up just a few times. The CDR3 DNA follows: TGTGCCAGCAGTTTAGGACGGACTATGAACACTGAAGCTTTCTTT. It codes for CASSLGRTMNTEAFF. The chain recombines TRBV27 with TRBJ1-1, with unresolved D. This CDR3 has 15 amino acids. V was shortened by 2 bases and J by 0 bases, with 10 bases between the two germline ends. CDR1 is MNHEY and CDR2 is SMNVEV in the germline V gene (reference sequence).

The table lists this clone with many counts. V is TRBV30 and J is TRBJ1-1; no firm D call. In germline, CDR1 is GTSNPN, CDR2 SVGIG (reference sequence). The CDR3 covers 13 residues. Deletions cut 3 bases from V and 2 bases from J, with 10 bases between. The CDR3 sequence is CAWRGGYNTEAFF. CDR3 in DNA: TGTGCCTGGAGAGGAGGGTACAACACTGAAGCTTTCTTT.

The J gene is TRBJ1-4, the V gene TRBV4-2; 8 nucleotides line up with TRBD1. The CDR3 loop spans 16 amino acids. Trimming at V came to 0 bases and at J to 10 bases, leaving 10 bases not matched to a gene. Germline V gene sequence: CDR1 LGHNA, CDR2 YNFKEQ. CDR3 sequence: CASSQDGAGQEGKLFF. CDR3 sequence (DNA): TGTGCCAGCAGCCAAGACGGGGCGGGACAGGAAGGAAAACTGTTTTTT.

The chain carries TRBV25-1 and TRBJ2-5; tentatively, D is TRBD2 (6 bases). The J call could be wrong; TRBJ2-7 is a better fit for the DNA end. The CDR3 is 15 amino acids. Germline loops: CDR1 MGHDK, CDR2 SYGVNS. CDR3 bases: TGTGCCAGCAGTGAATTTGGCGGGACCGCCTACGAGCAGTACTTC. It is translated as CASSEFGGTAYEQYF.

The rearrangement joins TRBV6-1 to TRBJ2-6; TRBD1 matches 8 bases. V gave up 4 bases and J gave up 2 bases; unmatched junction bases: 10. This CDR3 comprises 18 residues. The germline V gene has CDR1 MNHNS and CDR2 SASEGT. The CDR3 sequence is CASSGTGTGRPGANVLTF. The CDR3 DNA follows: TGTGCCAGCAGTGGAACCGGGACAGGTCGTCCTGGGGCCAACGTCCTGACTTTC.

The chain recombines TRBV30 with TRBJ2-7, with 7 nucleotides matching TRBD1. The V and J ends lost 8 bases and 2 bases, in that order; junction bases with no gene match: 9. The CDR3 runs to 13 residues. CDR1 and CDR2 from the germline V gene are GTSNPN and SVGIG (reference sequence). This CDR3 is CAVPRGTAYEQYV. The CDR3 nucleotides are TGTGCCGTCCCCAGAGGGACAGCCTACGAGCAGTACGTC.

The chain's CDR3 is CASSAAGTGTGNTIYF. In DNA form, the CDR3 reads TGTGCCAGTAGTGCTGCCGGGACAGGGACCGGAAACACCATATATTTT. This chain links TRBV19 with TRBJ1-3, with 9 bases that match TRBD1. The CDR3 has 16 amino acids. V shed 5 bases, J shed 4 bases, and the junction held 9 bases outside the gene matches. Germline CDR1 is LNHDA and CDR2 is SQIVND (reference sequence).

The rearrangement joins TRBV19 to TRBJ1-5, with D possibly matching TRBD1 (5 bases). Germline CDR1 reads LNHDA; CDR2 reads SQIVND (reference sequence). The CDR3 has 17 amino acids. V was shortened by 4 bases and J by 5 bases, with 21 bases between the two germline ends. The DNA of the CDR3 is TGTGCCAGTAGTACCGACAGCTATGACAAACCGGATCAGCCCCAGCATTTT. The encoded protein is CASSTDSYDKPDQPQHF.